What follows are 11 T cell receptor beta chains derived from one specimen sequenced in a study of T cells in Graves' hyperthyroidism and ophthalmopathy. Using RNA transcripts as the source, TCR beta CDR3 regions were amplified. The HTBI primer set drove a first-round RT-PCR of the TCR CDR3. In TCRdb, the multiplex PCR reads were re-called with MiXCR into one record per CDR3 protein. The sample shows 650,000 to 750,000 distinct CDR3 sequences, about 15% of them seen only once. The source material was blood. Receptors were obtained from a woman younger than 30 with Graves' hyperthyroidism.

This clonotype was counted only a few times. The chain recombines TRBV5-1 with TRBJ2-7; 8 bases align to TRBD1. The ends lost 1 base at V and 3 bases at J; junction bases unmatched: 6. Germline-derived CDR1 and CDR2 are SGHRS and YFSETQ. This CDR3 contains 15 residues. The CDR3 DNA is TGCGCCAGCAGCTTGTCGGGACAGGATTTCTACGAGCAGTACTTC. It translates to CASSLSGQDFYEQYF.

This rearrangement joins TRBV29-1 to TRBJ1-1, with TRBD1 matching over 8 bases. The V gene's germline CDR1 is SQVTM and CDR2 ANQGSEA. This CDR3 is 14 amino acids long. Unmatched junction bases numbered 13, after V lost 2 bases and J lost 11 bases. The CDR3 reads CSVEMVAGGRLAFF. In DNA form, the CDR3 reads TGCAGCGTTGAAATGGTAGCAGGGGGCCGGTTGGCTTTCTTT. The full variable domain, in which reference TRBV29-1 and TRBJ1-1 provide the parts outside the CDR3, is SAVISQKPSRDICQRGTSLTIQCQVDSQVTMMFWYRQQPGQSLTLIATANQGSEATYESGFVIDKFPISRPNLTFSTLTVSNMSPEDSSIYLCSVEMVAGGRLAFFGQGTRLTVV.

This clonotype came up many times. This sequence joins TRBV20-1 and TRBJ2-1, with D possibly being TRBD1 (5 bases). Germline values: CDR1 DFQATT, CDR2 SNEGSKA (reference sequence). Trimming pared 5 bases from V and 4 bases from J, leaving 21 bases between. The CDR3 length is 16 residues. The CDR3 DNA reads as TGCAGTGCTTCGCCTCTAACAGGCACCCTTTACAATGAGCAGTTCTTC. Translated, it gives CSASPLTGTLYNEQFF.

The sample holds a few counts of this clonotype. The rearrangement joins TRBV6-5 to TRBJ2-5, with D uncertain. This CDR3 region has 15 residues. Trimming removed 0 bases from V and 5 bases from J, with 13 bases in between. The germline V gene encodes CDR1 MNHEY and CDR2 SVGAGI. This CDR3 is CASSYSVPVLETQYF. The CDR3 region has the DNA TGTGCCAGCAGTTACTCGGTGCCGGTCCTGGAGACCCAGTACTTC.

The sample holds a few counts of this clonotype. The rearrangement uses TRBV27 and TRBJ2-3; D is perhaps TRBD2 (6 bases). CDR1 and CDR2 (germline): MNHEY, SMNVEV (reference sequence). The length of the CDR3 is 16 residues. V lost 5 bases, J lost 4 bases, and 19 bases lay in between. DNA for the CDR3: TGTGCCAGCAGTCCACAACCCGGAGGGGTCGCAGATACGCAGTATTTT. It specifies CASSPQPGGVADTQYF.

The CDR3 DNA reads TGTGCCAGCAGCAAAAGGGAGGGAGGCACCGGGGAGCTGTTTTTT. It is translated as CASSKREGGTGELFF. The V call is TRBV6-4, the J call TRBJ2-2; TRBD2 aligns across 7 bases. This CDR3 is built from 15 residues. Germline CDR1 and CDR2: MRHNA and SNTAGT. Trimming cost V 6 bases and J 4 bases; bases outside gene matches: 8.

This clonotype was observed at least ten times. The J gene is TRBJ2-3, the V gene TRBV28; D perhaps matches TRBD2 (7 bases). The germline gives CDR1 MDHEN, CDR2 SYDVKM. Trimming removed 6 bases at V and 2 bases at J, with 18 bases between. The CDR3 runs to 16 residues. For the CDR3, the DNA is TGTGCCAGCAGAAGGGGGGGCGGCACTTCCACAGATACGCAGTATTTT. Its protein is CASRRGGGTSTDTQYF.

V usage is TRBV19 and J usage is TRBJ2-7; 13 nucleotides align to TRBD2. CDR1 and CDR2 (germline): LNHDA, SQIVND (reference sequence). Losses at the gene ends were 8 bases for V and 1 base for J; bases not matched to a gene: 8. The CDR3 runs to 16 residues. The CDR3 loop is CASSTGTSGMSYEQYF. In nucleotides, the CDR3 is TGTGCCAGTTCTACCGGGACTAGCGGGATGTCCTACGAGCAGTACTTC.

This clonotype was observed a handful of times. The chain recombines TRBV28 with TRBJ1-5; 10 bases fit TRBD1. CDR3 size: 16 residues. After removal of 5 bases from V and 9 bases from J, the junction contained 13 bases not matched to a gene. Germline lookup yields CDR1 MDHEN and CDR2 SYDVKM. This CDR3 reads CASSLLKGQGLGPQHF. CDR3 nucleotides: TGTGCCAGCAGTCTATTAAAGGGACAGGGGTTGGGGCCCCAGCATTTT.

This clonotype was observed many times. CDR3 sequence reads: CASSYSRQAYEQYF. Here the CDR3 DNA reads TGTGCCAGCAGTTACTCGAGGCAGGCCTACGAGCAGTACTTC. The V gene is TRBV6-5, the J gene TRBJ2-7; D uncertain. The ends were cut back, 0 bases at V and 2 bases at J, with 8 bases in the middle. Germline CDR1 and CDR2: MNHEY and SVGAGI. The CDR3 is made up of 14 amino acids.

In its sample, this clonotype was seen many times. The rearrangement joins TRBV7-9 to TRBJ2-1; 7 nucleotides line up with TRBD2. The germline V gene has CDR1 SEHNR and CDR2 FQNEAQ (reference sequence). V gave up 5 bases and J gave up 5 bases; unmatched junction bases: 6. This CDR3 comprises 14 residues. CDR3 sequence reads: CASSPASGHNEQFF. The CDR3 nucleotides read TGTGCCAGCAGCCCCGCTAGCGGACACAATGAGCAGTTCTTC.